These 14 T cell receptor beta chains share one sample of origin, sequenced in a study of cytomegalovirus exposure and HLA in healthy donors. The PCR made use of 60 Vbeta and 13 Jbeta primers. TCRdb's table, derived via immunoSEQ multiplex PCR, lists solely in-frame clones and lacks some. The table records roughly 130,000 clones, around 79% of them present only once. The sequenced sample consisted of PBMCs. These receptors came from a female donor in good health and CMV-seronegative.

The V call is TRBV7-9, the J call TRBJ2-3, with 9 positions matching TRBD2. Per the germline V gene, CDR1 is SEHNR and CDR2 is FQNEAQ (reference sequence). The CDR3 length is 17 residues. The V and J ends lost 1 base and 1 base, in that order; junction bases with no gene match: 6. In DNA form, the CDR3 reads TGTGCCAGCAGCTTAGGACTAGCGGATGGGGGCACAGATACGCAGTATTTT. This gives the protein CASSLGLADGGTDTQYF.

The chain employs TRBV7-6 and TRBJ1-1, with D possibly TRBD1 on 6 matching bases. CDR3 size: 15 residues. Germline CDR1 SGHVS, CDR2 FNYEAQ. Trimming removed 4 bases from V and 1 base from J, with 13 bases in between. CDR3: CASSSRGQKNTEAFF. The CDR3 DNA sequence: TGTGCCAGCAGCTCACGCGGACAGAAGAACACTGAAGCTTTCTTT.

The chain recombines TRBV25-1 with TRBJ2-3; 10 bases match TRBD2. The CDR3 totals 17 residues. J lost 2 bases, V lost 2 bases, and 7 bases had no gene match. Germline V gene lookup returns CDR1 MGHDK and CDR2 SYGVNS. The CDR3 DNA reads as TGTGCCAGCAGTGAAACGAGACTAGCGGGCCCCACAGATACGCAGTATTTT. Its translation is CASSETRLAGPTDTQYF. Supplemented by reference TRBV25-1 and TRBJ2-3, the full variable domain reads EADIYQTPRYLVIGTGKKITLECSQTMGHDKMYWYQQDPGMELHLIHYSYGVNSTEKGDLSSESTVSRIRTEHFPLTLESARPSHTSQYLCASSETRLAGPTDTQYFGPGTRLTVL.

The rearrangement uses TRBV5-6 and TRBJ2-5; the match to TRBD1 covers 10 bases. CDR1 and CDR2 (germline): SGHDT, YYEEEE. V lost 0 bases to trimming and J lost 5 bases; unmatched junction nucleotides: 4. This CDR3 is built from 15 residues. CDR3 protein: CASSLETGGYETQYF. As DNA, the CDR3 is TGTGCCAGCAGCTTGGAGACAGGGGGCTATGAGACCCAGTACTTC.

The CDR3 DNA is TGTGCCAGCAGCCCGGGACTAGCGGGGGGGTATAACAATGAGCAGTTCTTC. Its translation is CASSPGLAGGYNNEQFF. This chain uses TRBV5-4 with TRBJ2-1; 16 bases match TRBD2. Germline V gene data show CDR1 as SGHNT and CDR2 as YYREEE (reference sequence). The CDR3 sequence is 17 residues long. The V gene end was trimmed by 4 bases and the J gene end by 5 bases; junction bases not matched to a gene: 6.

The rearrangement joins TRBV7-9 to TRBJ2-7; 9 bases line up with TRBD1. This CDR3 is built from 16 residues. CDR1 and CDR2 (germline): SEHNR, FQNEAQ (reference sequence). Unmatched junction bases numbered 10, after V lost 4 bases and J lost 3 bases. CDR3 coding DNA: TGTGCCAGCAGCTCGACCGGGACAGGGTTAGACTACGAGCAGTACTTC. Its translation is CASSSTGTGLDYEQYF.

The chain carries TRBV5-1 and TRBJ2-1; D perhaps matches TRBD2 (5 bases). CDR3 length: 16 residues. Germline V gene sequence: CDR1 SGHRS, CDR2 YFSETQ. Trimming took 4 bases from V and 5 from J, leaving 19 bases between them. The CDR3 DNA sequence: TGCGCCAGCAGCCCCCCGGAATTGGGAGTACACAATGAGCAGTTCTTC. Protein product: CASSPPELGVHNEQFF.

J is TRBJ2-5 and V is TRBV10-3; possible D gene TRBD2, 5 bases. The CDR3 is 17 amino acids. Trimming pared 3 bases from V and 5 bases from J, leaving 22 bases between. Germline values: CDR1 ENHRY, CDR2 SYGVKD. CDR3 nucleotide sequence: TGTGCCATCAGTGACCGAATATCTCGGGGTGCCGGGGAGACCCAGTACTTC. Translating gives CAISDRISRGAGETQYF.

The rearrangement joins TRBV18 to TRBJ1-3, with 7 nucleotides matching TRBD1. V dropped 2 bases and J dropped 4; count of bases not matched to a gene: 2. The CDR3 length is 14 residues. Germline CDR1 reads KGHSH; CDR2 reads LQKENI. CDR3 in amino acids: CASSPGQDGNTIYF. DNA for the CDR3: TGTGCCAGCTCACCAGGACAGGACGGAAACACCATATATTTT.

A few counts support this clone. The gene calls are TRBV6-6 and TRBJ2-5; TRBD2 matches at 12 bases. This CDR3 region has 15 residues. Germline V gene data show CDR1 as MNHNY and CDR2 as SVGAGI (reference sequence). The V segment lost 5 bases and the J segment 8 bases; nucleotides outside the gene matches: 9. The DNA of the CDR3 is TGTGCCAGCAGTCACGGACTAGCGGGACTTCTCACCCAGTACTTC. Translated, it gives CASSHGLAGLLTQYF.

This sequence joins TRBV6-5 and TRBJ2-3; TRBD2 aligns across 11 bases. Germline-derived CDR1 and CDR2 are MNHEY and SVGAGI. J gave up 5 bases and V 6 bases, and 7 bases lay outside the gene matches. The CDR3 runs to 15 residues. The CDR3 reads CASRSSGRIEDTQYF. The CDR3 nucleotides are TGTGCCAGCAGGTCTAGCGGGAGGATTGAAGATACGCAGTATTTT.

This chain links TRBV5-4 with TRBJ2-7, with D perhaps TRBD1 (5 bases). CDR1 is SGHNT, CDR2 YYREEE, per germline (reference sequence). V gave up 1 base and J gave up 6 bases, with 5 bases separating them. This CDR3 is built from 11 residues. CDR3 nucleotides: TGTGCCAGCAGCTTGCAGGGCGAGCAGTACTTC. This codes for CASSLQGEQYF.

This clone was detected only a few times. The chain employs TRBV5-7 and TRBJ2-7, with D possibly being TRBD2 (6 bases). TRBV5-7 is noted as an ORF with a role that remains uncertain. The CDR3 runs to 12 residues. V dropped 3 bases and J dropped 3 bases, with 7 bases sitting between them. The CDR3 bases are TGTGCCAGCAGCTGGCGGGGCTACGAGCAGTACTTC. Translating it yields CASSWRGYEQYF.

The chain uses TRBV7-2 and TRBJ2-5; D may be TRBD1 (6 bases). In germline, CDR1 is SGHTA, CDR2 FQGNSA. Trimming took 5 bases from V and 5 from J, leaving 18 bases between them. CDR3 length equals 15 residues. CDR3 sequence: CASSASGTQGETQYF. The CDR3 nucleotides are TGTGCCAGCAGCGCATCCGGGACCCAGGGGGAGACCCAGTACTTC.